This T cell receptor beta chain stems from a study of T-cell memory formation after mild COVID-19. TCRdb fed the 5' RACE reads into MiXCR, producing one record per CDR3 protein. This table holds under 150,000 distinct CDR3 sequences, 22% found once. The CDR3 length is 14 residues. The germline gives CDR1 SGHVS, CDR2 FNYEAQ. The V end was cut by 5 bases, the J end by 0 bases, with 10 bases between. This clonotype appeared a few times. The receptor was derived from a man aged 18 to 30 who had mild COVID-19 (a few samples of this study predate the infection). Cell type and time point are not known. The chain carries TRBV7-6 and TRBJ1-1; no firm D call. Material: PBMCs or a T cell subset sorted from them (not recorded which). DNA of the CDR3: TGTGCCAGCAGCCATGACACAGTGAACACTGAAGCTTTCTTT. Translating it yields CASSHDTVNTEAFF. The full variable domain, its missing parts supplied by reference TRBV7-6 and TRBJ1-1, is GAGVSQSPRYKVTKRGQDVALRCDPISGHVSLYWYRQALGQGPEFLTYFNYEAQQDKSGLPNDRFSAERPEGSISTLTIQRTEQRDSAMYRCASSHDTVNTEAFFGQGTRLTVV.